The T cell receptor beta chain under discussion was sequenced for a study of blood T cell repertoires in COVID-19. At the level of the study: Spain, Italy and the United States supplied samples that represented acute and convalescent COVID-19. T cells, B-cell-depleted T cells, or PBMCs provided the cDNA or gDNA that served as material.

As originally analysed: Quantification of nucleated cells was approximated via reference gene primer amplification. The method was immunoSEQ multiplex PCR; TCRdb's version includes in-frame clones alone and lacks a portion of them. That table is the source of V, J and clone size, and D and trimming were worked out from the DNA. Of more than 85,000 clones in the sample, roughly 90% were seen once. The source material was peripheral blood. The sequence came from a man between 65 and 80 years old with acute or convalescent COVID-19.

This chain's CDR3 is CASSQYRGGDEKLFF. The DNA of the CDR3 is TGCGCCAGCAGCCAGTACAGGGGCGGGGATGAAAAACTGTTTTTT. This chain uses TRBV4-1 with TRBJ1-4; 7 bases are a match to TRBD1. CDR3 length: 15 amino acids. The germline V gene encodes CDR1 MGHRA and CDR2 YSYEKL. V gave up 3 bases and J gave up 6 bases; unmatched junction bases: 7.